The 26 T cell receptor beta chains below all came from one sample that was sequenced in a study of CD8+ T cells in alopecia areata. Treatment reported: oral pan-JAK inhibitor, 5-10 mg twice daily. Once RNA had been extracted, it was reverse transcribed into cDNA to act as the sequencing template. Here immunoSEQ multiplex PCR was the method, and the copy in TCRdb shows in-frame clones only, minus some. Of 100,000 or so clones listed, 55% to 70% are singletons. The sequences come from CD8+ T cells sorted from blood, collected at approximately week 61, from a patient treated with tofacitinib. These TCRs come from a human donor with alopecia areata.

The chain has TRBV2 and TRBJ2-3; TRBD2 matches 7 bases. CDR1 and CDR2 (germline): SNHLY, FYNNEI. The CDR3 has 18 residues. Trimming took 7 bases from V and 4 from J; bases not matched to a gene: 20. CDR3 amino acids: CASIWPRVGGSPADTQYF. In DNA form, the CDR3 reads TGTGCCAGCATATGGCCGCGGGTGGGCGGGAGCCCCGCAGATACGCAGTATTTT.

The V and J genes are TRBV10-3 and TRBJ2-3, with a weak D call TRBD1 (5 bases). Trimming shortened V by 6 bases and J by 2 bases, and 9 bases separated the two germline ends. The CDR3 runs to 13 residues. Looked up from germline, CDR1 is ENHRY and CDR2 is SYGVKD. This CDR3 is CAISGHSTDTQYF. The DNA of the CDR3 is TGTGCCATCAGCGGACACTCCACAGATACGCAGTATTTT.

The chain is built from TRBV14 and TRBJ2-3; tentative D call: TRBD2 (6 bases). The CDR3 has 13 amino acids. Trimming removed 4 bases from V and 3 bases from J, with 8 bases in between. CDR1 is SGHDN and CDR2 is FVKESK in the germline V gene. CDR3 coding DNA: TGTGCCAGCAGCCGGGGGAGGACAGATACGCAGTATTTT. Its protein is CASSRGRTDTQYF.

CDR3 nucleotides: TGCGCCAGCAGCCTCCGATCGGCGGGCACCGGGGAGCTGTTTTTT. It encodes CASSLRSAGTGELFF. The chain is built from TRBV4-1 and TRBJ2-2; D may be TRBD2 (5 bases). Germline V gene lookup returns CDR1 MGHRA and CDR2 YSYEKL. The CDR3 is 15 residues long. V dropped 4 bases and J dropped 4 bases, with 13 bases sitting between them.

The chain combines TRBV9 with TRBJ2-1, with 12 bases fitting TRBD2. Germline CDR1 reads SGDLS; CDR2 reads YYNGEE. The CDR3 sequence is 17 residues long. V shed 0 bases, J shed 2 bases, and the junction held 3 bases outside the gene matches. The CDR3 protein is CASSVGASGGAYNEQFF. The CDR3 DNA follows: TGTGCCAGCAGCGTAGGTGCTAGCGGGGGGGCCTACAATGAGCAGTTCTTC.

The rearrangement joins TRBV18 to TRBJ2-4; the D call may be TRBD1 or TRBD2 (5 bases each). Deletions cut 3 bases from V and 9 bases from J, with 18 bases between. CDR1 KGHSH and CDR2 LQKENI come from the germline V gene. The CDR3 has 15 residues. The CDR3 protein is CASSPARTTGTIQYF. DNA for the CDR3: TGTGCCAGCTCACCGGCAAGGACGACGGGGACCATTCAGTACTTC.

This chain uses TRBV29-1 with TRBJ1-2; TRBD1 agrees at 8 bases. In germline, CDR1 is SQVTM, CDR2 ANQGSEA. The length of the CDR3 is 16 residues. V was clipped by 7 bases and J by 2 bases; unmatched bases: 15. The CDR3 spells CSAPGTGAGANYGYTF. The CDR3, as DNA: TGCAGCGCCCCCGGGACAGGTGCCGGTGCAAACTATGGCTACACCTTC.

The chain combines TRBV5-4 with TRBJ2-5; 8 nucleotides match TRBD1. This CDR3 has 14 amino acids. V shed 4 bases and J 2 bases; nucleotides not matched to a gene: 4. Germline CDR1 SGHNT, CDR2 YYREEE (reference sequence). CDR3 protein: CASSHDRGQETQYF. The CDR3 DNA is TGTGCCAGCAGCCATGACAGGGGACAAGAGACCCAGTACTTC.

The chain is built from TRBV13 and TRBJ2-7, with TRBD1 matching over 10 bases. Per the germline V gene, CDR1 is PRHDT and CDR2 is FYEKMQ (reference sequence). The length of the CDR3 is 14 residues. Losses at the gene ends were 5 bases for V and 3 bases for J; bases not matched to a gene: 4. This CDR3 is CASSPRDRGYEQYF. CDR3 in DNA: TGTGCCAGCAGCCCCCGGGACAGGGGCTACGAGCAGTACTTC.

The chain is built from TRBV18 and TRBJ1-1, with D perhaps matching TRBD1 (5 bases). V was pared by 6 bases and J by 5 bases, with 7 bases between. This CDR3 is 11 amino acids long. CDR1 and CDR2 (germline): KGHSH, LQKENI. The chain's CDR3 is CASSEGTEAFF. The CDR3 coding sequence is TGTGCCAGCTCGGAGGGGACTGAAGCTTTCTTT.

V gene TRBV6-1 combines with J gene TRBJ2-6; D remains unclear. Trimming cost V 1 base and J 2 bases, with 6 bases left between them. Germline V gene data show CDR1 as MNHNS and CDR2 as SASEGT. The CDR3 loop spans 15 amino acids. The CDR3 coding sequence is TGTGCCAGCAGTGAAGTAGGGCCTGGGGCCAACGTCCTGACTTTC. Encoded protein: CASSEVGPGANVLTF.

This clone has a handful of counts. Here the CDR3 DNA reads TGTGCCAGCTCACCGTCTACTCAAGAGACCCAGTACTTC. Its translation is CASSPSTQETQYF. The chain combines TRBV18 with TRBJ2-5; D gene uncertain. V lost 3 bases and J 2 bases, leaving 7 bases between the germline ends. Germline V gene sequence: CDR1 KGHSH, CDR2 LQKENI. The CDR3 runs to 13 residues. Using reference TRBV18 and TRBJ2-5 for the parts outside the CDR3, the full variable domain is NAGVMQNPRHLVRRRGQEARLRCSPMKGHSHVYWYRQLPEEGLKFMVYLQKENIIDESGMPKERFSAEFPKEGPSILRIQQVVRGDSAAYFCASSPSTQETQYFGPGTRLLVL.

The rearrangement joins TRBV29-1 to TRBJ1-2; 9 bases map to TRBD1. The CDR3 is 15 amino acids. The V segment lost 3 bases and the J segment 8 bases; nucleotides outside the gene matches: 13. Looked up from germline, CDR1 is SQVTM and CDR2 is ANQGSEA. The DNA for the CDR3 is TGCAGCGTTGAGACGCAGGACAGGGGTGGATTGGGCTACACCTTC. The encoded protein is CSVETQDRGGLGYTF.

The chain recombines TRBV6-5 with TRBJ1-6; D is unclear. V was trimmed by 6 bases and J by 5 bases, leaving 11 bases between them. This CDR3 region has 14 residues. CDR1 and CDR2 from the germline V gene are MNHEY and SVGAGI. The CDR3 DNA reads as TGTGCCAGCAGGGAGGGAGGGAATAATTCACCCCTCCACTTT. This sequence encodes CASREGGNNSPLHF.

This chain uses TRBV5-6 with TRBJ1-2; unclear D gene. Germline V gene lookup returns CDR1 SGHDT and CDR2 YYEEEE. The V gene lost 3 bases and the J gene lost 4 bases, with 13 bases spanning the gap. The CDR3 loop spans 14 amino acids. As DNA, the CDR3 is TGTGCCAGCAGCTATAGGCCGGGAGCCTATGGCTACACCTTC. Encoded protein: CASSYRPGAYGYTF.

V gene TRBV14 combines with J gene TRBJ1-2, with a possible D match to TRBD1 (5 bases). The V end lost 2 bases, the J end lost 2 bases, and 6 bases lay between the germline ends. CDR3 length: 13 residues. Germline V gene data show CDR1 as SGHDN and CDR2 as FVKESK. In DNA, the CDR3 is TGTGCCAGCAGCCAATCAGGGAACTATGGCTACACCTTC. This sequence encodes CASSQSGNYGYTF.

The chain carries TRBV13 and TRBJ2-2; no clear D gene. CDR3 length: 14 residues. Trimming pared 5 bases from V and 10 bases from J, leaving 17 bases between. Germline values: CDR1 PRHDT, CDR2 FYEKMQ (reference sequence). CDR3 bases: TGTGCCAGCAGCGAGACTTTGGGTTTGGTGGAGCTGTTTTTT. Its protein is CASSETLGLVELFF.

The chain employs TRBV19 and TRBJ1-4; D remains ambiguous. The CDR3 is 15 amino acids. Trimming removed 7 bases from V and 0 bases from J, with 12 bases in between. CDR1 and CDR2 from the germline V gene are LNHDA and SQIVND (reference sequence). CDR3 protein: CASTAYEATNEKLFF. Here the CDR3 DNA reads TGTGCCAGTACCGCGTACGAAGCAACTAATGAAAAACTGTTTTTT.

The V gene is TRBV2, the J gene TRBJ1-4, with 8 bases lining up with TRBD1. The germline V gene encodes CDR1 SNHLY and CDR2 FYNNEI. This CDR3 is 13 amino acids long. Trimming removed 1 base from V and 8 bases from J; junction bases left unmatched: 0. The CDR3 DNA follows: TGTGCCAGCAGTGAAGGGACAGGGGAAAAACTGTTTTTT. It specifies CASSEGTGEKLFF.

This sequence joins TRBV7-9 and TRBJ2-7; D assignment may be TRBD1 or TRBD2 (5 bases each). V lost 0 bases and J lost 1, with 10 bases in between. Germline loops: CDR1 SEHNR, CDR2 FQNEAQ (reference sequence). This CDR3 is 15 amino acids long. The CDR3 sequence: CASSLARDGSYEQYF. CDR3 in DNA: TGTGCCAGCAGCTTAGCTCGGGACGGTTCCTACGAGCAGTACTTC.

This chain connects TRBV7-8 to TRBJ1-1; D gene unclear. The CDR3 is 11 amino acids. Trimming pared 4 bases from V and 1 base from J, leaving 1 base between. Germline CDR1 and CDR2: SGHVS and FQNEAQ. CDR3 sequence reads: CASSWNTEAFF. The CDR3 nucleotides are TGTGCCAGCAGCTGGAACACTGAAGCTTTCTTT.

This sequence joins TRBV25-1 and TRBJ2-3, with a tentative D call TRBD2 (5 bases). The CDR3 is 14 amino acids. The germline V and J ends were trimmed by 0 bases and 4 bases, with 8 bases remaining between them. The V gene's germline CDR1 is MGHDK and CDR2 SYGVNS. The CDR3 bases are TGTGCCAGCAGTGAATATGACTACCCAGATACGCAGTATTTT. This sequence encodes CASSEYDYPDTQYF.

This clone came up a few times. This chain links TRBV4-1 with TRBJ2-1; 12 nucleotides align to TRBD2. Germline values: CDR1 MGHRA, CDR2 YSYEKL. The V and J ends lost 0 bases and 5 bases, in that order; junction bases with no gene match: 5. The CDR3 spans 17 residues. The CDR3 protein is CASSQDNLAGGDNEQFF. The CDR3 bases are TGCGCCAGCAGCCAAGATAATCTAGCGGGGGGGGACAATGAGCAGTTCTTC.

The chain joins TRBV5-6 to TRBJ1-1; D might be TRBD1 (5 bases). In germline, CDR1 is SGHDT, CDR2 YYEEEE. The CDR3 has 12 residues. Trimming took 4 bases from V and 7 from J, leaving 11 bases between them. Written as DNA, the CDR3 is TGTGCCAGCAGCGCCCAGGGAAATGAAGCTTTCTTT. As protein: CASSAQGNEAFF.

This chain connects TRBV30 to TRBJ2-7, with D unclear. This CDR3 has 11 residues. The germline V gene has CDR1 GTSNPN and CDR2 SVGIG (reference sequence). Trimming pared 0 bases from V and 4 bases from J, leaving 4 bases between. Here the CDR3 reads CAWSVQYEQYF. The DNA for the CDR3 is TGTGCCTGGAGTGTTCAGTACGAGCAGTACTTC.

The chain's CDR3 is CASSLRGDQPQHF. The CDR3 nucleotides are TGCGCCAGCAGCTTGCGTGGTGATCAGCCCCAGCATTTT. The rearrangement joins TRBV5-1 to TRBJ1-5; D gene uncertain. Per germline, CDR1 SGHRS and CDR2 YFSETQ. The CDR3 runs to 13 residues. The V end lost 1 base, the J end lost 5 bases, and 7 bases lay between the germline ends.